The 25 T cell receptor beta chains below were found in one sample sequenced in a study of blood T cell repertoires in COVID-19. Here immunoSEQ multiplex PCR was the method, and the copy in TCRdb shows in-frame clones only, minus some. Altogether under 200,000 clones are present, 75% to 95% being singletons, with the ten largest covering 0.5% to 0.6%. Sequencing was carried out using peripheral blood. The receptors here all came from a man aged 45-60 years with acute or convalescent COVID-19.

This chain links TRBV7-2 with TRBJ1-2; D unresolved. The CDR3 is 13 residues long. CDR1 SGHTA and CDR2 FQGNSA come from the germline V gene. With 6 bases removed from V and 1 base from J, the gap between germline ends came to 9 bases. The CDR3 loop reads CASSSVVNYGYTF. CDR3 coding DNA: TGTGCCAGCAGTTCGGTAGTTAACTATGGCTACACCTTC.

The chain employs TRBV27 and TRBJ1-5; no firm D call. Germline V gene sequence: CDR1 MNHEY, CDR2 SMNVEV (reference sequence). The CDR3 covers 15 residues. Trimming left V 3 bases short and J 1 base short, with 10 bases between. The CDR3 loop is CASSLWGGSNQPQHF. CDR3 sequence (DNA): TGTGCCAGCAGTTTGTGGGGAGGAAGCAATCAGCCCCAGCATTTT.

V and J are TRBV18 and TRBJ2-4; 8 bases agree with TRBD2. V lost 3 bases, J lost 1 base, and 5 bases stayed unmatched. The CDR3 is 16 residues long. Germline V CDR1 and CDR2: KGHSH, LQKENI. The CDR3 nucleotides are TGTGCCAGCTCACCTAGCGGGGCAGGGGCCAAAAACATTCAGTACTTC. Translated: CASSPSGAGAKNIQYF. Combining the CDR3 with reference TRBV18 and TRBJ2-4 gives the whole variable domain NAGVMQNPRHLVRRRGQEARLRCSPMKGHSHVYWYRQLPEEGLKFMVYLQKENIIDESGMPKERFSAEFPKEGPSILRIQQVVRGDSAAYFCASSPSGAGAKNIQYFGAGTRLSVL.

CDR3 DNA sequence: TGTGCCAGCAGCTTAGGCGAGAGATACTATGGAAACACCATATATTTT. This gives the protein CASSLGERYYGNTIYF. The chain has TRBV7-6 and TRBJ1-3; the D is unclear. Germline lookup yields CDR1 SGHVS and CDR2 FNYEAQ. Between the trimmed V and J ends, which lost 1 base and 3 bases, there was a span of 13 bases. The CDR3 covers 16 residues.

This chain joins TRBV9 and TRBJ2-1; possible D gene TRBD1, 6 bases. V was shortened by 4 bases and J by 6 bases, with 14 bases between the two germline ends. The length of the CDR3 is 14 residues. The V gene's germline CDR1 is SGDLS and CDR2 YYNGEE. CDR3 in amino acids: CASSPRMGANEQFF. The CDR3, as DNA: TGTGCCAGCAGCCCCCGGATGGGGGCCAATGAGCAGTTCTTC.

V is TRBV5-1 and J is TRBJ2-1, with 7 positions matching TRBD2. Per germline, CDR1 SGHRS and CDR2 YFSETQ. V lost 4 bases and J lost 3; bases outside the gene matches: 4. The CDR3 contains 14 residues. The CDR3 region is CASSREADYNEQFF. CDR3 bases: TGCGCCAGCAGCCGGGAGGCAGACTACAATGAGCAGTTCTTC.

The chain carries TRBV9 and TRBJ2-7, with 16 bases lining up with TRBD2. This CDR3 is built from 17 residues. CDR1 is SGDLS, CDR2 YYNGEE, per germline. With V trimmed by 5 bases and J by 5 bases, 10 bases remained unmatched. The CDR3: CASRGTSGRASANEQYF. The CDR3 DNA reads TGTGCCAGCAGGGGGACTAGCGGGAGGGCCAGTGCGAACGAGCAGTACTTC.

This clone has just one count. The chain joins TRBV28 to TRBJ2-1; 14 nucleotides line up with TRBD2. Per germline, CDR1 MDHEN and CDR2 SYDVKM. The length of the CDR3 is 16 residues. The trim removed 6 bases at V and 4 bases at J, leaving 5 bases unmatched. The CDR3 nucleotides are TGTGCCAGCAGACCCTGGACTAGCGGGAGGTACAATGAGCAGTTCTTC. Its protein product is CASRPWTSGRYNEQFF.

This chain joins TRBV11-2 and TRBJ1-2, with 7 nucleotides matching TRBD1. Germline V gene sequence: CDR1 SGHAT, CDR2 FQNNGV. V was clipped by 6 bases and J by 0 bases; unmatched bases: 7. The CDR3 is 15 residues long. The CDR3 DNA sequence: TGTGCCAGCAGTACCCCCGGGACAGCTAACTATGGCTACACCTTC. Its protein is CASSTPGTANYGYTF.

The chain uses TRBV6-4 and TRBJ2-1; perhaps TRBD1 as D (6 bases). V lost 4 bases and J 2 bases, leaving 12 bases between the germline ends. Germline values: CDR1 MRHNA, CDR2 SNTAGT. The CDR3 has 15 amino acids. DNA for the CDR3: TGTGCCAGCAGTGTGGACAGCGAAGCCTACAATGAGCAGTTCTTC. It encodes CASSVDSEAYNEQFF.

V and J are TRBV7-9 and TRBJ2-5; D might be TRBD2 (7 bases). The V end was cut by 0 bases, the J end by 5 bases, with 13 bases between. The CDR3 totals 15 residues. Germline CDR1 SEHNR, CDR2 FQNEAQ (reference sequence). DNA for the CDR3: TGTGCCAGCAGCTTAGCCAGCGGGACAATGGAGACCCAGTACTTC. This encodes CASSLASGTMETQYF.

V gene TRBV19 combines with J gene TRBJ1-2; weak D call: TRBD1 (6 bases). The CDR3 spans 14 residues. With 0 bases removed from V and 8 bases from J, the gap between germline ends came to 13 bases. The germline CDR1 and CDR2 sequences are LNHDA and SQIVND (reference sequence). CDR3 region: CASSIDRGAKGYTF. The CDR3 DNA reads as TGTGCCAGTAGTATAGATCGGGGGGCAAAAGGCTACACCTTC.

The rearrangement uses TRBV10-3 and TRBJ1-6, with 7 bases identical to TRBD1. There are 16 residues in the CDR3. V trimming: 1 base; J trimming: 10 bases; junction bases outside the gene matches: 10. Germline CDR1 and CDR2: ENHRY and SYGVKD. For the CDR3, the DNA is TGTGCCATCAGTGAGTACACAGGGGAAGGAAGATCACCCCTCCACTTT. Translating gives CAISEYTGEGRSPLHF.

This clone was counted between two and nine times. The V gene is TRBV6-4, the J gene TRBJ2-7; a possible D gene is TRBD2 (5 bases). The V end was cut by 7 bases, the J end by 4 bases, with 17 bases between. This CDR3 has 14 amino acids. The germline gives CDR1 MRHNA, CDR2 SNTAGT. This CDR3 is CASTACYGDYEQYF. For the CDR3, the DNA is TGTGCCAGCACCGCCTGCTACGGGGATTACGAGCAGTACTTC.

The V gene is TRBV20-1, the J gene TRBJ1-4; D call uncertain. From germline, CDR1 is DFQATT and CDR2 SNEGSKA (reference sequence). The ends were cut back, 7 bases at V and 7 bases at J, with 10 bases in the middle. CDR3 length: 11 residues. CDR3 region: CSVLIGEKLFF. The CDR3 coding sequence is TGCAGTGTCCTCATCGGTGAAAAACTGTTTTTT.

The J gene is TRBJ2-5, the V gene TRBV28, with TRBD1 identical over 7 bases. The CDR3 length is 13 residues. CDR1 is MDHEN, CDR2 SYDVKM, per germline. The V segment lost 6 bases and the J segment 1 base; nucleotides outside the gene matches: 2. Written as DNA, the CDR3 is TGTGCCAGCAGAGGGACAGCCCAAGAGACCCAGTACTTC. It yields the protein CASRGTAQETQYF. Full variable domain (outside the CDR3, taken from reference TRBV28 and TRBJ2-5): DVKVTQSSRYLVKRTGEKVFLECVQDMDHENMFWYRQDPGLGLRLIYFSYDVKMKEKGDIPEGYSVSREKKERFSLILESASTNQTSMYLCASRGTAQETQYFGPGTRLLVL.

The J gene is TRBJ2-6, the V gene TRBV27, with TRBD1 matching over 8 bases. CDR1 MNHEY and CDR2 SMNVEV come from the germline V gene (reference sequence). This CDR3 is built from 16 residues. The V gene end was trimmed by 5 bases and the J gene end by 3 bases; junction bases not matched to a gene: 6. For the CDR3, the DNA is TGTGCCAGCAGTCGACAGGGGCCAGATGGGGCCAACGTCCTGACTTTC. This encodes CASSRQGPDGANVLTF.

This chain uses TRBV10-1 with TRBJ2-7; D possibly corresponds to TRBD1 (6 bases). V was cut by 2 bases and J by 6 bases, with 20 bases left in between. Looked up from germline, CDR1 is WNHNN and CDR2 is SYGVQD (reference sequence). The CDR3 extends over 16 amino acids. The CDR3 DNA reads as TGCGCCAGCAGTGAGCCGGCGCTTAACAGGGTTTGCGAGCAGTACGTC. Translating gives CASSEPALNRVCEQYV.

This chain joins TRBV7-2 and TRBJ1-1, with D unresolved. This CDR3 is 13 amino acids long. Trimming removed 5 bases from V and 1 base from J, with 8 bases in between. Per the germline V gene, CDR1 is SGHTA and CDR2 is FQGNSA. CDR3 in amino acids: CASSQHPNTEAFF. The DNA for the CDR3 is TGTGCCAGCAGCCAACACCCGAACACTGAAGCTTTCTTT. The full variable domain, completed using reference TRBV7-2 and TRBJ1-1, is GAGVSQSPSNKVTEKGKDVELRCDPISGHTALYWYRQSLGQGLEFLIYFQGNSAPDKSGLPSDRFSAERTGGSVSTLTIQRTQQEDSAVYLCASSQHPNTEAFFGQGTRLTVV.

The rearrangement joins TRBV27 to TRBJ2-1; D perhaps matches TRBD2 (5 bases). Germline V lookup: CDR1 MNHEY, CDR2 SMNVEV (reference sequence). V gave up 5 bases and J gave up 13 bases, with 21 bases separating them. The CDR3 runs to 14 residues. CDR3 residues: CASSGDYRVSAQFF. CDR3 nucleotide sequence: TGTGCCAGCAGTGGAGACTACCGCGTCTCAGCCCAGTTCTTC.

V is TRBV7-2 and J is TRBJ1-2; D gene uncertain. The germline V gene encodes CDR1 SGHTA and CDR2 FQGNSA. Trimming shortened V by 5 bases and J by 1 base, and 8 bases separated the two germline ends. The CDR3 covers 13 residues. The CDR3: CASSNYINYGYTF. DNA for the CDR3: TGTGCCAGCAGCAACTACATTAACTATGGCTACACCTTC.

In DNA form, the CDR3 reads TGTGCCAGCAGTTCCATTAGCGGGGGCGCCGGGGCCAAAAACATTCAGTACTTC. This gives the protein CASSSISGGAGAKNIQYF. The V and J genes are TRBV27 and TRBJ2-4; the match to TRBD2 covers 9 bases. There are 18 residues in the CDR3. CDR1 and CDR2 from the germline V gene are MNHEY and SMNVEV (reference sequence). With V trimmed by 4 bases and J by 1 base, 11 bases remained unmatched.

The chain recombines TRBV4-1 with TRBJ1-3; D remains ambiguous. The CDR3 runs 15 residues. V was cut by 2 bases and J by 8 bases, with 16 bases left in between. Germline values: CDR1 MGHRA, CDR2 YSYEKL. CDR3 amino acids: CASSQSSVPGDTIYF. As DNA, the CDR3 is TGCGCCAGCAGCCAATCATCGGTCCCCGGGGACACCATATATTTT.

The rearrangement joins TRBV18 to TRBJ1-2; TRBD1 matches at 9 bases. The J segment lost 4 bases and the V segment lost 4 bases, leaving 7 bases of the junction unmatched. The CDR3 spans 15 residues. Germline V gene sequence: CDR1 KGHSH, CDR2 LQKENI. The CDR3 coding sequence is TGTGCCAGCTCACAAGAAACAGGGGGCAGCTATGGCTACACCTTC. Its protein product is CASSQETGGSYGYTF.

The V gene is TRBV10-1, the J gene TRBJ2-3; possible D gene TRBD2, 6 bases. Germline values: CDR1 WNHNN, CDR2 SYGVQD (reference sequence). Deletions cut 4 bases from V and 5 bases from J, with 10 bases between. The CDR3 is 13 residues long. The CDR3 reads CASSGSAGDTQYF. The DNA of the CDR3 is TGCGCCAGCAGTGGATCAGCGGGAGATACGCAGTATTTT.